The 8 T cell receptor beta chains in this list originate from one sample, sequenced in a study of shared clonotypes between healthy human individuals. The method was immunoSEQ multiplex PCR; TCRdb's version includes in-frame clones alone and lacks a portion of them. The top ten clones hold about 0.4% of a sample with about 1.5 million clones, roughly 98% of them seen once. Specimen: naive CD4+ T cells sorted from blood. As for subset: CD45RA+ positively selected. The receptors stem from a man aged 25 to 40 in good health.

The chain combines TRBV28 with TRBJ1-1; TRBD1 matches 11 bases. Germline values: CDR1 MDHEN, CDR2 SYDVKM. V shed 9 bases, J shed 10 bases, and the junction held 4 bases outside the gene matches. The CDR3 length is 11 residues. The CDR3 protein is CASRGQGAAFF. DNA of the CDR3: TGTGCCAGTAGAGGACAGGGGGCAGCTTTCTTT.

This clone was observed a single time. The CDR3 here is CASSLPTGSTEAFF. CDR3 in DNA: TGTGCCAGCAGCTTACCTACGGGGAGCACTGAAGCTTTCTTT. The chain uses TRBV7-2 and TRBJ1-1; D is ambiguous. V was shortened by 2 bases and J by 4 bases, with 11 bases between the two germline ends. The CDR3 extends over 14 amino acids. Germline CDR1 and CDR2: SGHTA and FQGNSA.

The chain joins TRBV19 to TRBJ1-1, with 8 bases matching TRBD1. Germline V lookup: CDR1 LNHDA, CDR2 SQIVND (reference sequence). With 4 bases clipped from V and 4 bases from J, the junction kept 11 bases outside the gene matches. This CDR3 contains 16 residues. CDR3 bases: TGTGCCAGTAGTAGACAGGGGAAAGGGGTTGGCACTGAAGCTTTCTTT. This gives the protein CASSRQGKGVGTEAFF.

The chain is built from TRBV6-1 and TRBJ2-3; tentative D call: TRBD1 (5 bases). Germline V gene sequence: CDR1 MNHNS, CDR2 SASEGT. V gave up 1 base and J gave up 2 bases, with 13 bases separating them. The CDR3 runs to 16 residues. The CDR3 sequence is CASSEGHRTSTDTQYF. The DNA of the CDR3 is TGTGCCAGCAGTGAAGGGCACAGGACCTCCACAGATACGCAGTATTTT.

On this clone itself: The germline gene is not matched at one end of the junction; a read error may be the cause. The rearrangement joins TRBV25-1 to TRBJ2-2; D call uncertain. Germline V gives CDR1 MGHDK, CDR2 SYGVNS. This CDR3 comprises 12 residues. The chain's CDR3 is CASSAPAGELFF. DNA for the CDR3: TGTGCCAGTAGTGCTCCCGCCGGGGAGCTGTTTTTT.

In its sample, this clone was seen once. The J gene is TRBJ2-1, the V gene TRBV19, with TRBD1 as a possible D gene (5 bases). The CDR3 is 15 amino acids. Trimming shortened V by 5 bases and J by 0 bases, and 11 bases separated the two germline ends. Looked up from germline, CDR1 is LNHDA and CDR2 is SQIVND (reference sequence). Written as DNA, the CDR3 is TGTGCCAGTAGTTCGGACGACAGCTCCTACAATGAGCAGTTCTTC. This gives the protein CASSSDDSSYNEQFF. Full variable domain (missing parts from reference TRBV19 and TRBJ2-1): DGGITQSPKYLFRKEGQNVTLSCEQNLNHDAMYWYRQDPGQGLRLIYYSQIVNDFQKGDIAEGYSVSREKKESFPLTVTSAQKNPTAFYLCASSSDDSSYNEQFFGPGTRLTVL.

The chain joins TRBV19 to TRBJ1-5; 7 nucleotides line up with TRBD1. V shed 3 bases, J shed 6 bases, and the junction held 5 bases outside the gene matches. Germline V lookup: CDR1 LNHDA, CDR2 SQIVND (reference sequence). The CDR3 is made up of 14 amino acids. This CDR3 reads CASSIRGGSQPQHF. In DNA, the CDR3 is TGTGCCAGTAGTATCCGAGGGGGCAGTCAGCCCCAGCATTTT.

The chain joins TRBV5-1 to TRBJ2-7, with D possibly being TRBD1 or TRBD2 (5 bases each). Per germline, CDR1 SGHRS and CDR2 YFSETQ. The length of the CDR3 is 12 residues. Trimming removed 4 bases from V and 3 bases from J, with 8 bases in between. The CDR3 protein is CASSRDGYEQYF. In DNA form, the CDR3 reads TGCGCCAGCAGCCGGGACGGCTACGAGCAGTACTTC.